The 19 T cell receptor beta chains below all came from one sample that was sequenced in a study of cytomegalovirus exposure and HLA in healthy donors. Primers: 60 Vbeta forward and 13 Jbeta reverse. TCRdb keeps only in-frame clones here, not all; method: immunoSEQ multiplex PCR. The table lists about 90,000 clones, 67% of them singletons. Sequencing was done on a sample of PBMCs. The receptors derive from a man between 25 and 39 years old in good health and CMV-seronegative.

The chain couples TRBV29-1 to TRBJ1-3; TRBD1 agrees at 9 bases. Germline values: CDR1 SQVTM, CDR2 ANQGSEA. This CDR3 has 13 residues. V was clipped by 3 bases and J by 3 bases; unmatched bases: 0. The CDR3 region is CSVEDRGGNTIYF. CDR3 sequence (DNA): TGCAGCGTTGAGGACAGGGGTGGAAACACCATATATTTT. Full variable domain (outside the CDR3, taken from reference TRBV29-1 and TRBJ1-3): SAVISQKPSRDICQRGTSLTIQCQVDSQVTMMFWYRQQPGQSLTLIATANQGSEATYESGFVIDKFPISRPNLTFSTLTVSNMSPEDSSIYLCSVEDRGGNTIYFGEGSWLTVV.

The rearrangement uses TRBV6-1 and TRBJ2-1, with 12 bases aligning to TRBD2. The length of the CDR3 is 19 residues. The junction had 14 bases not matched to a gene; V was cut back by 3 bases and J by 5 bases. Germline-derived CDR1 and CDR2 are MNHNS and SASEGT. The CDR3 is CASSDGLAGGLDLDNEQFF. In DNA, the CDR3 is TGTGCCAGCAGTGACGGGCTAGCGGGAGGGCTTGACCTAGACAATGAGCAGTTCTTC.

CDR3 DNA: TGCGCCAGCAGCCAAGATCTCAGCTCTGGAAACACCATATATTTT. Translating gives CASSQDLSSGNTIYF. J is TRBJ1-3 and V is TRBV4-3; D is ambiguous. In germline, CDR1 is LGHNA, CDR2 YSLEER. CDR3 size: 15 residues. V was cut by 0 bases and J by 0 bases, with 6 bases left in between.

In DNA form, the CDR3 reads TGTGCCTGGAGTGGCGGGACCTACGAGCAGTACTTC. It specifies CAWSGGTYEQYF. This chain connects TRBV30 to TRBJ2-7; D is possibly TRBD2 (6 bases). This CDR3 contains 12 residues. Trimming stripped 1 base from V and 2 bases from J, with 6 bases between. Germline V gene data show CDR1 as GTSNPN and CDR2 as SVGIG (reference sequence).

This rearrangement joins TRBV4-1 to TRBJ2-1, with D possibly TRBD2 on 5 matching bases. The V end lost 3 bases, the J end lost 8 bases, and 11 bases lay between the germline ends. CDR1 and CDR2 from the germline V gene are MGHRA and YSYEKL. The CDR3 spans 13 residues. CDR3 sequence (DNA): TGCGCCAGCAGCCAGGCTCTAGCAGATGAGCAGTTCTTC. Amino acid sequence: CASSQALADEQFF.

The chain couples TRBV7-8 to TRBJ1-5, with D tentatively TRBD1 (6 bases). The V end was cut by 0 bases, the J end by 3 bases, with 9 bases between. CDR3 size: 15 residues. Looked up from germline, CDR1 is SGHVS and CDR2 is FQNEAQ. CDR3 protein: CASSLAWGPNQPQHF. The CDR3 nucleotides are TGTGCCAGCAGCTTAGCGTGGGGGCCCAATCAGCCCCAGCATTTT.

Written as DNA, the CDR3 is TGTGCTAGTGCCCCGGACAGTCCAAATTCACCCCTCCACTTT. The encoded protein is CASAPDSPNSPLHF. The rearrangement uses TRBV12-5 and TRBJ1-6, with D possibly matching TRBD1 (6 bases). The CDR3 runs to 14 residues. CDR1 is LGHNT and CDR2 is FRNRAP in the germline V gene. Trimming cost V 7 bases and J 7 bases, with 14 bases left between them.

The J gene is TRBJ2-2, the V gene TRBV5-1; D not certain. This CDR3 spans 14 amino acids. V lost 0 bases and J lost 7, with 10 bases in between. The V gene's germline CDR1 is SGHRS and CDR2 YFSETQ. CDR3 DNA sequence: TGCGCCAGCAGCTTGGATACCACGGGCGGGGAGCTGTTTTTT. As protein: CASSLDTTGGELFF.

This clone was recorded a few times. V usage is TRBV2 and J usage is TRBJ2-1, with TRBD1 as a possible D gene (5 bases). CDR3 length equals 11 residues. V was cut by 6 bases and J by 9 bases, with 9 bases left in between. CDR1 SNHLY and CDR2 FYNNEI come from the germline V gene. The CDR3 spells CASSREGEQFF. DNA of the CDR3: TGTGCCAGCAGCAGGGAAGGTGAGCAGTTCTTC.

The chain combines TRBV7-2 with TRBJ2-5; a possible D gene is TRBD2 (5 bases). Deletions cut 1 base from V and 4 bases from J, with 16 bases between. The CDR3 consists of 16 residues. The germline V gene encodes CDR1 SGHTA and CDR2 FQGNSA. CDR3 region: CASSLGSPPGVETQYF. The CDR3 coding sequence is TGTGCCAGCAGCTTAGGATCACCACCCGGGGTAGAGACCCAGTACTTC.

In its sample, this clone was seen a few times. This chain links TRBV6-1 with TRBJ2-1; D call uncertain. This CDR3 contains 14 residues. Germline V gene lookup returns CDR1 MNHNS and CDR2 SASEGT. Trimming shortened V by 4 bases and J by 0 bases, and 7 bases separated the two germline ends. In nucleotides, the CDR3 is TGTGCCAGCAGTGTTCTTAGCTCCTACAATGAGCAGTTCTTC. Translating it yields CASSVLSSYNEQFF.

The chain joins TRBV27 to TRBJ1-2; weak D call: TRBD1 (5 bases). Trimming took 5 bases from V and 2 from J, leaving 12 bases between them. The CDR3 is 14 amino acids. The germline V gene encodes CDR1 MNHEY and CDR2 SMNVEV (reference sequence). The CDR3 sequence: CASSGVGGNYGYTF. CDR3 bases: TGTGCCAGCAGTGGGGTCGGGGGGAACTATGGCTACACCTTC.

The V and J genes are TRBV5-4 and TRBJ2-5; 7 bases match TRBD2. The CDR3 spans 15 residues. Germline values: CDR1 SGHNT, CDR2 YYREEE (reference sequence). The ends lost 0 bases at V and 1 base at J; junction bases unmatched: 3. The CDR3 loop reads CASSLGGRGQETQYF. CDR3 DNA sequence: TGTGCCAGCAGCTTGGGCGGGAGAGGCCAAGAGACCCAGTACTTC.

The chain recombines TRBV27 with TRBJ1-5; 7 bases are shared with TRBD1. The V and J ends lost 6 bases and 0 bases, in that order; junction bases with no gene match: 8. The CDR3 is 16 residues long. Germline CDR1 is MNHEY and CDR2 is SMNVEV (reference sequence). CDR3 amino acids: CASSPDRAYSNQPQHF. CDR3 nucleotide sequence: TGTGCCAGCAGCCCAGACAGGGCCTATAGCAATCAGCCCCAGCATTTT.

The V and J genes are TRBV19 and TRBJ1-3; D call uncertain. The CDR3 spans 14 residues. Trimming removed 2 bases from V and 1 base from J, with 6 bases in between. Germline values: CDR1 LNHDA, CDR2 SQIVND (reference sequence). CDR3 residues: CASSIKTSGNTIYF. The CDR3 DNA reads TGTGCCAGTAGTATAAAAACATCTGGAAACACCATATATTTT. Full variable domain (missing parts from reference TRBV19 and TRBJ1-3): DGGITQSPKYLFRKEGQNVTLSCEQNLNHDAMYWYRQDPGQGLRLIYYSQIVNDFQKGDIAEGYSVSREKKESFPLTVTSAQKNPTAFYLCASSIKTSGNTIYFGEGSWLTVV.

This clone was seen a few times. The chain has TRBV25-1 and TRBJ2-3; 7 bases align to TRBD2. V lost 0 bases, J lost 9 bases, and 15 bases stayed unmatched. In germline, CDR1 is MGHDK, CDR2 SYGVNS. The CDR3 is made up of 17 amino acids. The CDR3 DNA sequence: TGTGCCAGCAGTGAATATTTCGCGGGGGACTTCCAGAAAACGCAGTATTTT. Protein sequence: CASSEYFAGDFQKTQYF.

V usage is TRBV9 and J usage is TRBJ2-7; tentative D call: TRBD1 (5 bases). Germline CDR1 and CDR2: SGDLS and YYNGEE. The V end was cut by 0 bases, the J end by 7 bases, with 11 bases between. CDR3 length: 13 amino acids. The chain's CDR3 is CASSVGTGREQYF. In DNA, the CDR3 is TGTGCCAGCAGCGTAGGCACAGGTCGAGAGCAGTACTTC.

V gene TRBV7-9 combines with J gene TRBJ2-5, with TRBD1 matching over 8 bases. V dropped 4 bases and J dropped 5; count of bases not matched to a gene: 18. The CDR3 covers 18 residues. CDR1 is SEHNR and CDR2 is FQNEAQ in the germline V gene (reference sequence). The CDR3 DNA follows: TGTGCCAGCAGCTATCCCCCGTCAGGGGGCGGTCAAGGGGAGACCCAGTACTTC. Its protein is CASSYPPSGGGQGETQYF. Filled out from reference TRBV7-9 and TRBJ2-5, the complete variable domain reads DTGVSQNPRHKITKRGQNVTFRCDPISEHNRLYWYRQTLGQGPEFLTYFQNEAQLEKSRLLSDRFSAERPKGSFSTLEIQRTEQGDSAMYLCASSYPPSGGGQGETQYFGPGTRLLVL.

The chain joins TRBV5-4 to TRBJ1-5; D unresolved. The CDR3 length is 12 residues. V dropped 2 bases and J dropped 2 bases, with 2 bases sitting between them. Germline V gene data show CDR1 as SGHNT and CDR2 as YYREEE (reference sequence). The CDR3 loop reads CASSFGNQPQHF. The DNA of the CDR3 is TGTGCCAGCAGCTTCGGCAATCAGCCCCAGCATTTT.